This T cell receptor beta chain was captured by sequencing in a study of regulatory and conventional T cells in RAG deficiency. Study results and limitations: Shannon entropy fell and Simpson indices rose in RAG-deficient patients. Sorted Omenn CD25-high CD127-low cells may not be bona fide Tregs. Omenn patients showed >85% Treg-Tconv overlap and shorter CDR3 lengths.

Clones were read by immunoSEQ multiplex PCR, and TCRdb kept only the in-frame ones, dropping some. The data show 30,000 to 35,000 clones, with just under 90% seen just once and about 5% held by the top ten. Points on this clone: Its antigen is not identified.

The CDR3 is 12 amino acids. These data are also associated with another study on regulatory T cells. Per that study: The primer mix had 52 TRBV and 13 TRBJ primers. In patients, unique TRB V-J pairs were restricted and V/J usage skewed, especially in Tregs.

The chain combines TRBV12-2 with TRBJ2-3. TRBV12-2 is a listed pseudogene. The sequence was collected from a human donor in good health. The material sequenced was CD8+ T cells sorted from blood. CDR3 coding DNA: TGTGCACCATCACCCCCAGTCGAGCCGCAGTATTTT. Its translation is CAPSPPVEPQYF.